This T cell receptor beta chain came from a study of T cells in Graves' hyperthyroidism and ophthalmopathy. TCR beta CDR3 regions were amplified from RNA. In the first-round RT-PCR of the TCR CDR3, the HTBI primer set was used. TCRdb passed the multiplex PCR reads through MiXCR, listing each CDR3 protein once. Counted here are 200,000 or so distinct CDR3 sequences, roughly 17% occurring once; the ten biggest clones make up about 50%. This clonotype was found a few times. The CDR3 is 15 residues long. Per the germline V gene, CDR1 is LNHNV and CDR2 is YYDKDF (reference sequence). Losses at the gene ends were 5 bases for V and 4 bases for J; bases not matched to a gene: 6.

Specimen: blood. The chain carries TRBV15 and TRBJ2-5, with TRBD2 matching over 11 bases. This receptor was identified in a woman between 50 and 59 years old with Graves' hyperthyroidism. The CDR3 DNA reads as TGTGCCACCAGCCATCTAGCGGGAGGATCAGAGACCCAGTACTTC. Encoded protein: CATSHLAGGSETQYF.